The clone carrying this TCR beta chain was seen at least ten times. Its matching antigen is unknown. The sample is drawn from a study of shared clonotypes between healthy human individuals. General study results and limits: Non-shared clonotypes were found to have lower generation probabilities than the clonotypes that were shared by all four of the sorted-subset donors.

TCRdb keeps only in-frame clones here, not all; method: immunoSEQ multiplex PCR. This sample has some 240,000 clones, with over 60% found just once. HIV-negative, healthy adults without recent acute infections or vaccinations were the donors. Between the trimmed V and J ends, which lost 4 bases and 0 bases, there was a span of 7 bases. The CDR3 loop spans 15 amino acids. Germline CDR1 is MDHEN and CDR2 is SYDVKM. The TCR comes from a man aged 25-45 years in good health. V usage is TRBV28 and J usage is TRBJ2-6; no clear D gene. Sequencing was done on a sample of memory CD4+ T cells sorted from blood. Stated subset: CD45RA-negative fraction. The CDR3 sequence: CASSYEHSGANVLTF. CDR3 nucleotides: TGTGCCAGCAGTTATGAGCACTCTGGGGCCAACGTCCTGACTTTC.